The 2 T cell receptor beta chains below come from one sample, sequenced in a study of blood T cell repertoires in COVID-19. Clones were sequenced by immunoSEQ multiplex PCR, and TCRdb holds only the in-frame ones, with some missing. The sample comprises 410,000 or so clones, roughly 90% of which are singletons, and 1.4% rests with the top ten. The sequencing sample was made of peripheral blood. These receptors were collected from a woman aged 30 to 39 with active or convalescent COVID-19.

V and J are TRBV6-5 and TRBJ1-1, with no clear D. This CDR3 comprises 13 residues. From germline, CDR1 is MNHEY and CDR2 SVGAGI. V shed 7 bases and J shed 4 bases, with 13 bases lying between them. In DNA, the CDR3 is TGTGCCAGCACCGGGGTGGTGGGCACTGAAGCTTTCTTT. It yields the protein CASTGVVGTEAFF.

V is TRBV2 and J is TRBJ1-3; 7 bases line up with TRBD1. The CDR3 sequence is 15 residues long. V lost 4 bases and J lost 2; bases outside the gene matches: 5. Germline CDR1 is SNHLY and CDR2 is FYNNEI. The CDR3: CASSGPGGAGNTIYF. The CDR3 nucleotides are TGTGCCAGCAGTGGACCAGGGGGAGCTGGAAACACCATATATTTT.